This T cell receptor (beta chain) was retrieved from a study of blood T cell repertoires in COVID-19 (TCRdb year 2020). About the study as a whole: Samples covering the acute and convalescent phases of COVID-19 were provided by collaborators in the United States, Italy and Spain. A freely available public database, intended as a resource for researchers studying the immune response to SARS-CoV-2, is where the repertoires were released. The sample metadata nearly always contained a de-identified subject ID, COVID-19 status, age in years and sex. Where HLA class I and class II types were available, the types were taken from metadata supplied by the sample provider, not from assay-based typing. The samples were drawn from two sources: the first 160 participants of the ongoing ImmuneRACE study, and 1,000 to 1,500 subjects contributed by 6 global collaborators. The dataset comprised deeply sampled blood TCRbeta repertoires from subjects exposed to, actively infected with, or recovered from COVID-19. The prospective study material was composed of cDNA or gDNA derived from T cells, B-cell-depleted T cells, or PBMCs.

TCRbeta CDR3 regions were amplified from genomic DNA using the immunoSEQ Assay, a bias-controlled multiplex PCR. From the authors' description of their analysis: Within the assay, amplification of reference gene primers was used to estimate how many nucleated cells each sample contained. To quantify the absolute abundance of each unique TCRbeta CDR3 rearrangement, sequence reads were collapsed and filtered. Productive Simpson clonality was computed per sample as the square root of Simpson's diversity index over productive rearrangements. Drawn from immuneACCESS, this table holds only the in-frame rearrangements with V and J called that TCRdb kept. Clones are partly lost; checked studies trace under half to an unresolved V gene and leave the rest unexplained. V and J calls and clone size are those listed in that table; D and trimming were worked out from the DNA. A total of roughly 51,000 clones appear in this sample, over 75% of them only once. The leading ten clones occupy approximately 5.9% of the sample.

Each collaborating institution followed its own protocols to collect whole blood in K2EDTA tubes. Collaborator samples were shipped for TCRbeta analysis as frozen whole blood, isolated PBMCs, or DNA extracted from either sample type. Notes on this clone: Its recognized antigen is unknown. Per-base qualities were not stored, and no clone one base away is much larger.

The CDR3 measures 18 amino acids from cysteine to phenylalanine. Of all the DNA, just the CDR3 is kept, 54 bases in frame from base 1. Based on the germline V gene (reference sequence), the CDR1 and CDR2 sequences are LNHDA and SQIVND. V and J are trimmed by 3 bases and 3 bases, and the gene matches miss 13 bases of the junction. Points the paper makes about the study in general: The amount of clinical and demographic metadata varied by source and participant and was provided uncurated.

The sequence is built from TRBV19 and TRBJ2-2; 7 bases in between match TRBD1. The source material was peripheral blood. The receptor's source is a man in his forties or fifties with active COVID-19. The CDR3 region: CASSIRGQQFGDTGELFF. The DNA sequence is TGTGCCAGTAGTATTAGGGGACAGCAGTTTGGCGACACCGGGGAGCTGTTTTTT.